Each of the 22 T cell receptor beta chains below was sequenced from the same sample in a study of blood T cell repertoires in COVID-19. Clones were read by immunoSEQ multiplex PCR, and TCRdb kept only the in-frame ones, dropping some. The sample includes approximately 160,000 clones, 90% of them seen just once. Sequencing used peripheral blood. These receptors all come from a man aged 60 to 75 with active or convalescent COVID-19.

This chain links TRBV19 with TRBJ1-1; D is possibly TRBD1 (5 bases). With 0 bases removed from V and 3 bases from J, the gap between germline ends came to 8 bases. CDR3 length equals 14 residues. Germline assignment: CDR1 LNHDA and CDR2 SQIVND (reference sequence). Here the CDR3 DNA reads TGTGCCAGTAGTATAGAGGGGGGGGACACTGAAGCTTTCTTT. This encodes CASSIEGGDTEAFF.

The V gene is TRBV9, the J gene TRBJ2-2; unclear D gene. Trimming left V 0 bases short and J 7 bases short, with 16 bases between. Per germline, CDR1 SGDLS and CDR2 YYNGEE. The CDR3 loop spans 16 amino acids. CDR3 amino acids: CASSVGGATSGGELFF. In DNA form, the CDR3 reads TGTGCCAGCAGCGTAGGTGGTGCGACCTCGGGCGGGGAGCTGTTTTTT.

V gene TRBV5-4 combines with J gene TRBJ2-7; TRBD1 matches at 9 bases. The CDR3 length is 15 residues. With 4 bases clipped from V and 3 bases from J, the junction kept 8 bases outside the gene matches. Germline values: CDR1 SGHNT, CDR2 YYREEE (reference sequence). This CDR3 reads CASSPTGQGIYEQYF. CDR3 DNA: TGTGCCAGCAGCCCCACGGGACAGGGTATCTACGAGCAGTACTTC.

V and J are TRBV2 and TRBJ2-1; 8 nucleotides agree with TRBD1. This CDR3 contains 14 residues. CDR1 is SNHLY and CDR2 is FYNNEI in the germline V gene. J lost 2 bases, V lost 7 bases, and 4 bases had no gene match. The CDR3 nucleotides read TGTGCCAGCATCGGACAGGGAGCCTACAATGAGCAGTTCTTC. Amino acid sequence: CASIGQGAYNEQFF.

As regards this clone: Without the conserved terminal phenylalanine or tryptophan, this CDR3 likely stems from a read error. The chain recombines TRBV19 with TRBJ1-2; 11 bases align to TRBD1. The CDR3 consists of 16 residues. Per the germline V gene, CDR1 is LNHDA and CDR2 is SQIVND (reference sequence). V dropped 6 bases and J dropped 0; count of bases not matched to a gene: 6. CDR3 nucleotides: TGTGCCAGTAGACCGGGACAGGGGGGTGCTAACTATGGCTACACCCTC. Protein sequence: CASRPGQGGANYGYTL.

The CDR3: CASTNSEGGQPQHF. In DNA form, the CDR3 reads TGTGCCAGCACCAATTCCGAGGGCGGTCAGCCCCAGCATTTT. The V gene is TRBV27, the J gene TRBJ1-5; D not resolved. The CDR3 extends over 14 amino acids. Germline lookup yields CDR1 MNHEY and CDR2 SMNVEV (reference sequence). V gave up 7 bases and J gave up 6 bases, with 16 bases separating them.

This clone was picked up one time. The genes are TRBV6-5 and TRBJ1-5; the match to TRBD1 covers 7 bases. The CDR3 has 13 residues. With V trimmed by 7 bases and J by 6 bases, 6 bases remained unmatched. Germline CDR1 reads MNHEY; CDR2 reads SVGAGI. The CDR3 nucleotides are TGTGCCAGCACTTCCCACAGGGGTCAGCCCCAGCATTTT. Translating gives CASTSHRGQPQHF.

This clone was seen a single time. The rearrangement links TRBV6-1 to TRBJ1-2; 10 bases line up with TRBD1. Germline loops: CDR1 MNHNS, CDR2 SASEGT. This CDR3 is 17 amino acids long. Trimming at V came to 1 base and at J to 4 bases, leaving 9 bases not matched to a gene. CDR3 nucleotides: TGTGCCAGCAGTGAAGGGGAAGACAGGGGGCGCCTCTATGGCTACACCTTC. Amino acid sequence: CASSEGEDRGRLYGYTF.

The rearrangement joins TRBV19 to TRBJ1-2, with D unclear. The germline V and J ends were trimmed by 3 bases and 0 bases, with 14 bases remaining between them. The CDR3 is made up of 16 amino acids. Per the germline V gene, CDR1 is LNHDA and CDR2 is SQIVND (reference sequence). The DNA of the CDR3 is TGTGCCAGTAGTATTCGTACCAGAGGATCTAACTATGGCTACACCTTC. This sequence encodes CASSIRTRGSNYGYTF. Together with reference TRBV19 and TRBJ1-2, the CDR3 gives the full variable domain: DGGITQSPKYLFRKEGQNVTLSCEQNLNHDAMYWYRQDPGQGLRLIYYSQIVNDFQKGDIAEGYSVSREKKESFPLTVTSAQKNPTAFYLCASSIRTRGSNYGYTFGSGTRLTVV.

The V call is TRBV19, the J call TRBJ2-3; the D gene is possibly TRBD1 (6 bases). This CDR3 has 15 amino acids. With 5 bases removed from V and 2 bases from J, the gap between germline ends came to 14 bases. Germline lookup yields CDR1 LNHDA and CDR2 SQIVND (reference sequence). The CDR3 region is CASSAQGVLTDTQYF. For the CDR3, the DNA is TGTGCCAGTAGTGCACAGGGTGTCCTCACAGATACGCAGTATTTT.

V gene TRBV6-5 combines with J gene TRBJ1-2; TRBD1 agrees at 7 bases. Germline V lookup: CDR1 MNHEY, CDR2 SVGAGI. The trim removed 7 bases at V and 7 bases at J, leaving 3 bases unmatched. This CDR3 has 11 residues. In DNA, the CDR3 is TGTGCCAGCACCGACAGGGTTGGCTACACCTTC. It is translated as CASTDRVGYTF.

This clone has only a few counts. This rearrangement joins TRBV6-5 to TRBJ1-2; no clear D. Looked up from germline, CDR1 is MNHEY and CDR2 is SVGAGI. Trimming took 2 bases from V and 0 from J, leaving 13 bases between them. The CDR3 has 16 amino acids. CDR3 nucleotides: TGTGCCAGCAGTTACGGCGGGAACTTTGCTAACTATGGCTACACCTTC. This gives the protein CASSYGGNFANYGYTF.

This clone is a singleton in its sample. The chain has TRBV5-5 and TRBJ1-1; D may be TRBD1 (6 bases). This CDR3 has 13 amino acids. V shed 3 bases and J shed 4 bases, with 10 bases lying between them. CDR1 is SGHKS and CDR2 is YYEKEE in the germline V gene (reference sequence). DNA for the CDR3: TGTGCCAGCAGCTCGATACAGGGCACTGAAGCTTTCTTT. Encoded protein: CASSSIQGTEAFF. Full variable domain (remainder filled in from reference TRBV5-5 and TRBJ1-1): DAGVTQSPTHLIKTRGQQVTLRCSPISGHKSVSWYQQVLGQGPQFIFQYYEKEERGRGNFPDRFSARQFPNYSSELNVNALLLGDSALYLCASSSIQGTEAFFGQGTRLTVV.

The CDR3 nucleotides are TGCGCCAGCAGTAGCGGGGGGGCCTACACAGATACGCAGTATTTT. Translation gives CASSSGGAYTDTQYF. The V call is TRBV5-1, the J call TRBJ2-3; 11 bases fit TRBD2. The germline V gene has CDR1 SGHRS and CDR2 YFSETQ. Trimming removed 5 bases from V and 2 bases from J; junction bases left unmatched: 4. This CDR3 comprises 15 residues. The full variable domain, in which reference TRBV5-1 and TRBJ2-3 provide the parts outside the CDR3, is KAGVTQTPRYLIKTRGQQVTLSCSPISGHRSVSWYQQTPGQGLQFLFEYFSETQRNKGNFPGRFSGRQFSNSRSEMNVSTLELGDSALYLCASSSGGAYTDTQYFGPGTRLTVL.

The chain joins TRBV7-2 to TRBJ1-2; TRBD1 matches 9 bases. The germline V gene encodes CDR1 SGHTA and CDR2 FQGNSA. The V and J ends lost 6 bases and 3 bases, in that order; junction bases with no gene match: 8. The CDR3 loop spans 15 amino acids. Here the CDR3 DNA reads TGTGCCAGCAGTCGACTCCGGACAGGGGACTATGGCTACACCTTC. This encodes CASSRLRTGDYGYTF.

CDR3 sequence reads: CASSQVQNNSPLHF. CDR3 coding DNA: TGTGCCAGCAGCCAAGTACAGAATAATTCACCCCTCCACTTT. The rearrangement joins TRBV3-1 (or the pseudogene TRBV3-2) to TRBJ1-6, with D uncertain. CDR3 length: 14 residues. Deletions cut 1 base from V and 5 bases from J, with 6 bases between. The germline V gene encodes CDR1 LGHDT and CDR2 YNNKEL (reference sequence).

The V and J genes are TRBV30 and TRBJ1-2; D not resolved. The CDR3 runs to 13 residues. Germline V gene data show CDR1 as GTSNPN and CDR2 as SVGIG (reference sequence). The germline V and J ends were trimmed by 0 bases and 7 bases, with 12 bases remaining between them. CDR3 sequence: CAWSVGSSGGYTF. As DNA, the CDR3 is TGTGCCTGGAGTGTAGGTAGTTCGGGTGGCTACACCTTC. The variable domain in full, with the rest retrieved from reference TRBV30 and TRBJ1-2, is SQTIHQWPATLVQPVGSPLSLECTVEGTSNPNLYWYRQAAGRGLQLLFYSVGIGQISSEVPQNLSASRPQDRQFILSSKKLLLSDSGFYLCAWSVGSSGGYTFGSGTRLTVV.

V and J are TRBV27 and TRBJ1-2, with D possibly TRBD1 on 6 matching bases. This CDR3 has 13 residues. The V gene's germline CDR1 is MNHEY and CDR2 SMNVEV (reference sequence). Trimming left V 3 bases short and J 4 bases short, with 9 bases between. The CDR3 here is CASSFEGVYGYTF. The DNA of the CDR3 is TGTGCCAGCAGTTTTGAGGGGGTCTATGGCTACACCTTC.

This chain connects TRBV2 to TRBJ1-5, with 8 bases identical to TRBD1. From germline, CDR1 is SNHLY and CDR2 FYNNEI. The V gene end was trimmed by 6 bases and the J gene end by 7 bases; junction bases not matched to a gene: 8. There are 14 residues in the CDR3. The CDR3 DNA is TGTGCCAGCAGGCTCGACAGGGGAAGACAGCCCCAGCATTTT. It is translated as CASRLDRGRQPQHF.

The chain employs TRBV7-2 and TRBJ2-5; D remains unclear. V was trimmed by 3 bases and J by 0 bases, leaving 8 bases between them. CDR3 length: 14 amino acids. Germline values: CDR1 SGHTA, CDR2 FQGNSA. The CDR3 region is CASSFQVYQETQYF. DNA of the CDR3: TGTGCCAGCAGCTTTCAGGTATACCAAGAGACCCAGTACTTC.

J is TRBJ1-3 and V is TRBV18; D gene uncertain. The CDR3 is made up of 15 amino acids. V was pared by 0 bases and J by 2 bases, with 8 bases between. The germline CDR1 and CDR2 sequences are KGHSH and LQKENI. In nucleotides, the CDR3 is TGTGCCAGCTCACCACCTTCCAATCCTGGAAACACCATATATTTT. Translating gives CASSPPSNPGNTIYF.

V usage is TRBV6-4 and J usage is TRBJ1-5; possible D gene TRBD1, 5 bases. CDR1 and CDR2 (germline): MRHNA, SNTAGT. V lost 5 bases and J 5 bases, leaving 13 bases between the germline ends. This CDR3 has 14 amino acids. The CDR3 coding sequence is TGTGCCAGCAGTAGAAACCCACAGGATCAGCCCCAGCATTTT. Amino acids: CASSRNPQDQPQHF.